The 7 T cell receptor beta chains below all came from one sample that was sequenced in a study of shared clonotypes between healthy human individuals. TCRdb's copy holds only in-frame clones and misses some; the assay was immunoSEQ multiplex PCR. The data contain approximately 530,000 clones, about 96% of them singletons. The specimen was naive CD4+ T cells sorted from blood. Subset reported: CD45RA+ positively selected. These receptors were collected from a woman in her thirties in good health.

This clone has a single count. The chain combines TRBV5-1 with TRBJ1-5, with D unresolved. V was trimmed by 0 bases and J by 1 base, leaving 5 bases between them. The CDR3 has 14 residues. The germline V gene encodes CDR1 SGHRS and CDR2 YFSETQ. The CDR3 reads CASSLGISNQPQHF. DNA of the CDR3: TGCGCCAGCAGCTTGGGTATCAGCAATCAGCCCCAGCATTTT. The variable domain in full, with the rest retrieved from reference TRBV5-1 and TRBJ1-5, is KAGVTQTPRYLIKTRGQQVTLSCSPISGHRSVSWYQQTPGQGLQFLFEYFSETQRNKGNFPGRFSGRQFSNSRSEMNVSTLELGDSALYLCASSLGISNQPQHFGDGTRLSIL.

The V gene is TRBV15, the J gene TRBJ2-5, with D uncertain. The DNA end favors TRBJ2-7, so the J call may be wrong. This CDR3 spans 16 amino acids. Germline V CDR1 and CDR2: LNHNV, YYDKDF (reference sequence). In DNA, the CDR3 is TGTGCCACCAGCAGAGATCTTGCCTCGAGCTCCTACGAGCAGTACTTC. It is translated as CATSRDLASSSYEQYF.

The table lists this clone with a count of one. This chain connects TRBV5-1 to TRBJ2-7; D not certain. Germline-derived CDR1 and CDR2 are SGHRS and YFSETQ. This CDR3 has 13 residues. The germline V and J ends were trimmed by 4 bases and 3 bases, with 11 bases remaining between them. The CDR3 DNA reads TGCGCCAGCAGCCAATCTATTAACTACGAGCAGTACTTC. This encodes CASSQSINYEQYF.

The chain couples TRBV5-8 to TRBJ1-1; D uncertain. This CDR3 is built from 14 residues. Trimming cost V 5 bases and J 6 bases, with 17 bases left between them. The germline gives CDR1 SGHTS, CDR2 YDEGEE. The CDR3 DNA reads TGTGCCAGCAGTGGGATCCTCAACGGCCCTGAAGCTTTCTTT. Protein: CASSGILNGPEAFF.

CDR3: CAIRRAGDGETQYF. CDR3 DNA sequence: TGTGCCATACGACGAGCGGGAGACGGAGAGACCCAGTACTTC. The chain carries TRBV10-3 and TRBJ2-5; 8 bases agree with TRBD2. This CDR3 has 14 residues. Germline V lookup: CDR1 ENHRY, CDR2 SYGVKD. The J segment lost 4 bases and the V segment lost 9 bases, leaving 10 bases of the junction unmatched.

The rearrangement uses TRBV9 and TRBJ2-7; 7 bases are shared with TRBD2. V gave up 0 bases and J gave up 6 bases; unmatched junction bases: 6. There are 14 residues in the CDR3. In germline, CDR1 is SGDLS, CDR2 YYNGEE. The CDR3 reads CASSVGPGRVEQYF. As DNA, the CDR3 is TGTGCCAGCAGCGTAGGTCCGGGGAGGGTCGAGCAGTACTTC.

This chain joins TRBV5-6 and TRBJ1-1; tentatively, D is TRBD1 (5 bases). CDR1 is SGHDT, CDR2 YYEEEE, per germline. This CDR3 spans 15 amino acids. V lost 2 bases to trimming and J lost 4 bases, with 15 bases between them. The CDR3 region has the DNA TGTGCCAGCAGCTTTTCGGGCAGGGCTGGCACTGAAGCTTTCTTT. It is translated as CASSFSGRAGTEAFF.